This entry lists 20 T cell receptor beta chains sequenced from one sample in a study of blood T cell repertoires in COVID-19. Repertoires were generated with immunoSEQ multiplex PCR, while TCRdb's copy carries only in-frame clones and drops some. The sample lists under 200,000 clones, around 87% seen once, with around 2.7% in the top ten. Sample: peripheral blood. These receptors were obtained from a man aged 40-49 years with active or convalescent COVID-19.

The rearrangement joins TRBV6-5 to TRBJ2-5; TRBD2 matches 9 bases. CDR3 size: 13 residues. The V gene end was trimmed by 6 bases and the J gene end by 5 bases; junction bases not matched to a gene: 4. Germline V gives CDR1 MNHEY, CDR2 SVGAGI. CDR3: CASRPRGGETQYF. In DNA form, the CDR3 reads TGTGCCAGCAGGCCGCGGGGGGGTGAGACCCAGTACTTC.

The gene calls are TRBV9 and TRBJ2-5; 8 bases map to TRBD2. The CDR3 is 15 residues long. Germline V lookup: CDR1 SGDLS, CDR2 YYNGEE. J lost 0 bases, V lost 3 bases, and 4 bases had no gene match. In DNA form, the CDR3 reads TGTGCCAGCAGCGCGGGGGGGCGGTACCAAGAGACCCAGTACTTC. Translated, it gives CASSAGGRYQETQYF.

This clone was counted a few times. The chain is built from TRBV28 and TRBJ1-2; TRBD1 is a possible D gene (5 bases). The CDR3 has 12 residues. The germline V and J ends were trimmed by 10 bases and 7 bases, with 16 bases remaining between them. The germline V gene encodes CDR1 MDHEN and CDR2 SYDVKM. The chain's CDR3 is CATTTGDLGYTF. The CDR3 region has the DNA TGTGCCACCACCACAGGCGACCTTGGCTACACCTTC.

This clone has more than one count but fewer than ten. The rearrangement joins TRBV7-2 to TRBJ2-5; TRBD2 aligns across 8 bases. CDR1 is SGHTA, CDR2 FQGNSA, per germline. V dropped 5 bases and J dropped 4; count of bases not matched to a gene: 9. This CDR3 has 15 amino acids. The CDR3 DNA is TGTGCCAGCAGCGCAGACGGGGGGGCCCTAGAGACCCAGTACTTC. Protein product: CASSADGGALETQYF.

This rearrangement joins TRBV7-2 to TRBJ1-4; weak D call: TRBD1 (5 bases). V was trimmed by 5 bases and J by 8 bases, leaving 24 bases between them. This CDR3 has 17 amino acids. Germline V lookup: CDR1 SGHTA, CDR2 FQGNSA. CDR3 DNA sequence: TGTGCCAGCAGCCCTGGAGGGGCAGGGTTGGATTTGGAAAAACTGTTTTTT. Amino acids: CASSPGGAGLDLEKLFF.

The V call is TRBV7-2, the J call TRBJ1-6; D possibly corresponds to TRBD1 (5 bases). This CDR3 region has 17 residues. V was shortened by 1 base and J by 7 bases, with 17 bases between the two germline ends. Germline V gives CDR1 SGHTA, CDR2 FQGNSA. The CDR3 spells CASSLVTGVSVNSPLHF. CDR3 nucleotide sequence: TGTGCCAGCAGCTTAGTCACAGGTGTCAGCGTAAATTCACCCCTCCACTTT. Full variable domain (outside the CDR3, taken from reference TRBV7-2 and TRBJ1-6): GAGVSQSPSNKVTEKGKDVELRCDPISGHTALYWYRQSLGQGLEFLIYFQGNSAPDKSGLPSDRFSAERTGGSVSTLTIQRTQQEDSAVYLCASSLVTGVSVNSPLHFGNGTRLTVT.

This rearrangement joins TRBV18 to TRBJ1-1, with a possible D match to TRBD1 (6 bases). Germline values: CDR1 KGHSH, CDR2 LQKENI. CDR3 length equals 14 residues. V was trimmed by 0 bases and J by 3 bases, leaving 8 bases between them. CDR3 loop: CASSPPNRDTEAFF. CDR3 DNA: TGTGCCAGCTCACCACCGAACAGGGACACTGAAGCTTTCTTT.

V is TRBV6-5 and J is TRBJ1-1; D is possibly TRBD1 (6 bases). Germline V gene lookup returns CDR1 MNHEY and CDR2 SVGAGI. This CDR3 is 15 amino acids long. V was trimmed by 0 bases and J by 8 bases, leaving 16 bases between them. The CDR3: CASSYSNAWGTEAFF. CDR3 DNA sequence: TGTGCCAGCAGTTACTCGAACGCGTGGGGGACAGAAGCTTTCTTT.

The chain employs TRBV6-5 and TRBJ1-3, with D unclear. The V gene's germline CDR1 is MNHEY and CDR2 SVGAGI. V was trimmed by 6 bases and J by 2 bases, leaving 11 bases between them. The CDR3 spans 14 residues. Here the CDR3 DNA reads TGTGCCAGCAGGAGGAGAGGAGCTGGAAACACCATATATTTT. It codes for CASRRRGAGNTIYF.

The rearrangement links TRBV7-2 to TRBJ2-3; 8 bases agree with TRBD1. CDR1 is SGHTA and CDR2 is FQGNSA in the germline V gene. CDR3 length: 17 amino acids. V gave up 5 bases and J gave up 3 bases; unmatched junction bases: 13. The CDR3, as DNA: TGTGCCAGCAGCACTATTCTCCAGGGGGCGGGGACAGATACGCAGTATTTT. Translated, it gives CASSTILQGAGTDTQYF.

This rearrangement joins TRBV2 to TRBJ1-5, with D tentatively TRBD1 (6 bases). V was trimmed by 6 bases and J by 2 bases, leaving 17 bases between them. CDR1 and CDR2 (germline): SNHLY, FYNNEI. The CDR3 totals 16 residues. The CDR3 sequence: CASSGRTGPGNQPQHF. The CDR3 coding sequence is TGTGCCAGCAGCGGACGAACAGGGCCTGGCAATCAGCCCCAGCATTTT. The full variable domain, with the rest looked up from reference TRBV2 and TRBJ1-5, is EPEVTQTPSHQVTQMGQEVILRCVPISNHLYFYWYRQILGQKVEFLVSFYNNEISEKSEIFDDQFSVERPDGSNFTLKIRSTKLEDSAMYFCASSGRTGPGNQPQHFGDGTRLSIL.

The rearrangement uses TRBV5-1 and TRBJ2-5; 7 nucleotides agree with TRBD1. The CDR3 runs to 14 residues. Germline values: CDR1 SGHRS, CDR2 YFSETQ. J was trimmed by 2 bases and V by 4 bases; bases with no gene match: 5. The CDR3 nucleotides are TGCGCCAGCAGCCGGGACAGCGTACAAGAGACCCAGTACTTC. Amino acid sequence: CASSRDSVQETQYF. The whole variable domain, remainder taken from reference TRBV5-1 and TRBJ2-5, is KAGVTQTPRYLIKTRGQQVTLSCSPISGHRSVSWYQQTPGQGLQFLFEYFSETQRNKGNFPGRFSGRQFSNSRSEMNVSTLELGDSALYLCASSRDSVQETQYFGPGTRLLVL.

J is TRBJ2-3 and V is TRBV6-4, with TRBD2 identical over 9 bases. The CDR3 has 15 residues. V shed 2 bases, J shed 14 bases, and the junction held 14 bases outside the gene matches. CDR1 and CDR2 from the germline V gene are MRHNA and SNTAGT. CDR3 in amino acids: CASSDRPETSGARYF. In nucleotides, the CDR3 is TGTGCCAGCAGTGACCGACCCGAGACTAGCGGTGCTAGGTATTTT.

The rearrangement joins TRBV12-3 or TRBV12-4 to TRBJ1-2; D may be TRBD1 (6 bases). This CDR3 is built from 13 residues. Trimming shortened V by 3 bases and J by 4 bases, and 9 bases separated the two germline ends. The CDR3 protein is CASSFGQIYGYTF. CDR3 DNA sequence: TGTGCCAGCAGTTTTGGACAGATCTATGGCTACACCTTC.

The rearrangement uses TRBV4-1 and TRBJ2-5; TRBD2 is a possible D gene (7 bases). This CDR3 contains 14 residues. Per germline, CDR1 MGHRA and CDR2 YSYEKL. The V end was cut by 6 bases, the J end by 5 bases, with 16 bases between. The CDR3: CASSLTGGRETQYF. CDR3 bases: TGCGCCAGCAGTCTGACGGGGGGCCGCGAGACCCAGTACTTC.

The chain employs TRBV25-1 and TRBJ1-5; TRBD1 matches at 9 bases. In germline, CDR1 is MGHDK, CDR2 SYGVNS. Trimming removed 5 bases from V and 4 bases from J; junction bases left unmatched: 3. The CDR3 runs 14 residues. The CDR3 loop reads CASSPQGANQPQHF. CDR3 coding DNA: TGTGCCAGCAGTCCACAGGGGGCTAATCAGCCCCAGCATTTT.

The chain combines TRBV7-8 with TRBJ1-6, with D possibly matching TRBD1 (5 bases). The CDR3 extends over 16 amino acids. V lost 0 bases, J lost 3 bases, and 9 bases lay in between. Germline loops: CDR1 SGHVS, CDR2 FQNEAQ. DNA of the CDR3: TGTGCCAGCAGCTTAGCCCGGGGGAACTATAATTCACCCCTCCACTTT. Its protein is CASSLARGNYNSPLHF.

The chain combines TRBV10-3 with TRBJ1-6; D might be TRBD1 (5 bases). Trimming removed 1 base from V and 9 bases from J, with 19 bases in between. The germline gives CDR1 ENHRY, CDR2 SYGVKD. The length of the CDR3 is 17 residues. The CDR3: CAISELSGSPRGSPLHF. In DNA form, the CDR3 reads TGTGCCATCAGTGAGTTATCCGGGAGTCCGAGGGGTTCACCCCTCCACTTT.

This chain connects TRBV9 to TRBJ1-6; 8 bases are a match to TRBD1. CDR1 and CDR2 (germline): SGDLS, YYNGEE. CDR3 size: 14 residues. Trimming took 4 bases from V and 10 from J; bases not matched to a gene: 7. CDR3 sequence: CASSKDRGFSPLHF. The CDR3, as DNA: TGTGCCAGCAGCAAAGACAGGGGATTCTCACCCCTCCACTTT. Supplemented by reference TRBV9 and TRBJ1-6, the full variable domain reads DSGVTQTPKHLITATGQRVTLRCSPRSGDLSVYWYQQSLDQGLQFLIQYYNGEERAKGNILERFSAQQFPDLHSELNLSSLELGDSALYFCASSKDRGFSPLHFGNGTRLTVT.

The V and J genes are TRBV7-2 and TRBJ1-3; D unresolved. This CDR3 comprises 14 residues. Trimming took 5 bases from V and 0 from J, leaving 8 bases between them. Germline values: CDR1 SGHTA, CDR2 FQGNSA. CDR3 sequence: CASSVDISGNTIYF. The CDR3 nucleotides are TGTGCCAGCAGCGTAGACATCTCTGGAAACACCATATATTTT.